The clone carrying this TCR beta chain was counted between two and nine times. Its antigen remains unidentified. This sequence may be a read error, since a much larger clone differs from it by one base. Each CDR3 protein gets one entry after TCRdb re-called the multiplex PCR reads with MiXCR. Of nearly 110,000 distinct CDR3 sequences listed, more than 25% are singletons. Samples came from axillary lymph nodes draining the breast cancer. This sample was included in a study of breast tumors, draining lymph nodes, adjacent tissues. The study, taken as a whole, reports: Tumor T cell lymph node origin was a supported hypothesis, not proven. Tumor and nontumor repertoires were significantly more similar in luminal-like than in basal-like breast cancer. Compared with lymph nodes, tumors were less diverse; compared with nontumor tissue, more. Data fit most tumor T cells coming from lymph node, expanding in tumor.

Trimming took 3 bases from V and 0 from J, leaving 24 bases between them. Germline assignment: CDR1 SGHNT and CDR2 YENEEA. CDR3 length equals 20 residues. This receptor was obtained from a female donor with breast cancer. Some clones in this sample may be carry-over from other donors' samples. The chain uses TRBV11-3 and TRBJ2-1; D possibly matches TRBD1 or TRBD2 (5 bases each). Material for sequencing was axillary lymph node tissue. The CDR3 reads CASSFSAGAGRFSSYNEQFF. The CDR3 coding sequence is TGTGCCAGCAGCTTTTCGGCCGGGGCGGGCAGATTTAGCTCCTACAATGAGCAGTTCTTC.